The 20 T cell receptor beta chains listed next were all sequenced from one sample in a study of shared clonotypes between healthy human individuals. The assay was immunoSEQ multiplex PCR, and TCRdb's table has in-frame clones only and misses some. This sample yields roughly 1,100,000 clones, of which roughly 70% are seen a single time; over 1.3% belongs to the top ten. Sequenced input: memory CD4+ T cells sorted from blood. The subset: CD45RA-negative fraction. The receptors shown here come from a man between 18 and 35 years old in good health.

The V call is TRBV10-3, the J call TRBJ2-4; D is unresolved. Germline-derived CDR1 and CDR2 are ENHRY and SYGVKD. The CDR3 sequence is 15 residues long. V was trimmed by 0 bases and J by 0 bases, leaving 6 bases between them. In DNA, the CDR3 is TGTGCCATCAGTGAGTCGCAGCGAGCCAAAAACATTCAGTACTTC. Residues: CAISESQRAKNIQYF.

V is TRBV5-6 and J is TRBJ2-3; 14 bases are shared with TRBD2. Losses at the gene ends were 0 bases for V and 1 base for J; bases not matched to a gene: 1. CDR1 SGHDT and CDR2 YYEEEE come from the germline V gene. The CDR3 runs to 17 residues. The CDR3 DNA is TGTGCCAGCAGCTTGGGGACTAGCGGGGGGCGCACAGATACGCAGTATTTT. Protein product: CASSLGTSGGRTDTQYF.

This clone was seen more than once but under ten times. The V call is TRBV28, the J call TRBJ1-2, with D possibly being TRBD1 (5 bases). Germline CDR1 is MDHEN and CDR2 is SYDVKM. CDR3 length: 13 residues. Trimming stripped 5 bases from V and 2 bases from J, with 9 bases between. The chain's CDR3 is CASSSRDNYGYTF. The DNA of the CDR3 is TGTGCCAGCAGTAGCAGGGACAACTATGGCTACACCTTC.

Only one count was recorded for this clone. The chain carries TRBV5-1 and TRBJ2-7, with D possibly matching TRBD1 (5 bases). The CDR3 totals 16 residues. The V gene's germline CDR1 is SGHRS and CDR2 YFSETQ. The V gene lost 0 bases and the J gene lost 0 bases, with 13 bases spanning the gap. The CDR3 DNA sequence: TGCGCCAGCAGCTTGGAGGGGTATGCCAGCTCCTACGAGCAGTACTTC. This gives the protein CASSLEGYASSYEQYF. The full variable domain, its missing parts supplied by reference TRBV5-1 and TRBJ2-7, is KAGVTQTPRYLIKTRGQQVTLSCSPISGHRSVSWYQQTPGQGLQFLFEYFSETQRNKGNFPGRFSGRQFSNSRSEMNVSTLELGDSALYLCASSLEGYASSYEQYFGPGTRLTVT.

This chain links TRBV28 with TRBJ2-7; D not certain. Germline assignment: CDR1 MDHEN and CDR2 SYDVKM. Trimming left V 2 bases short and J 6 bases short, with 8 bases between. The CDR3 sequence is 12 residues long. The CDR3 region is CASSLAGREQYF. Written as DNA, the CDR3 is TGTGCCAGCAGTTTAGCTGGGCGCGAGCAGTACTTC.

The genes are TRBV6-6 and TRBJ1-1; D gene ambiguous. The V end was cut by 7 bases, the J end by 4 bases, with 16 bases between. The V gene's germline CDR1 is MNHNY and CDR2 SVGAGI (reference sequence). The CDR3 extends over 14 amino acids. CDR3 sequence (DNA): TGTGCCAGCACCTCGGAGGTATGGGCCACTGAAGCTTTCTTT. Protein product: CASTSEVWATEAFF.

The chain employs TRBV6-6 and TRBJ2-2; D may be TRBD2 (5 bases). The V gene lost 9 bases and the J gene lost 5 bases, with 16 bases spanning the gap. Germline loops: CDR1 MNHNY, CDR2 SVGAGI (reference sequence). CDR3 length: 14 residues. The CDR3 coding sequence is TGTGCCAGTAGAATAAGGAGGTATACCGGGGAGCTGTTTTTT. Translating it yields CASRIRRYTGELFF.

The CDR3 coding sequence is TGTGCCAGCACCACGAGGGGAAAAGGAGGCTACACCTTC. Translated: CASTTRGKGGYTF. The V call is TRBV6-6, the J call TRBJ1-2, with a possible D match to TRBD1 (5 bases). This CDR3 has 13 residues. V lost 7 bases and J 8 bases, leaving 17 bases between the germline ends. Germline loops: CDR1 MNHNY, CDR2 SVGAGI (reference sequence).

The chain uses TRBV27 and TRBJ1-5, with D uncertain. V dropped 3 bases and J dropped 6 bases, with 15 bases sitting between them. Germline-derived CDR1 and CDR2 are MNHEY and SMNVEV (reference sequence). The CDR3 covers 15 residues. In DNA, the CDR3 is TGTGCCAGCAGTTTGTACAATAACGTCGGTCAGCCCCAGCATTTT. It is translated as CASSLYNNVGQPQHF.

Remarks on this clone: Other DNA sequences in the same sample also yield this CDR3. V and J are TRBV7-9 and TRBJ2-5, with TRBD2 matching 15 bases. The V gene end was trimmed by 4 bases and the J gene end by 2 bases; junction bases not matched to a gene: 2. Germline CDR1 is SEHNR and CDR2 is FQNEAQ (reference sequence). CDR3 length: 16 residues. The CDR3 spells CASSSGLAGGQETQYF. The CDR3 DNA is TGTGCCAGCAGCTCGGGACTAGCGGGAGGACAAGAGACCCAGTACTTC.

The CDR3 spells CASKDLNYGYTF. CDR3 DNA: TGCGCCAGCAAGGACCTAAACTATGGCTACACCTTC. The V call is TRBV5-1, the J call TRBJ1-2; D unclear. Trimming removed 6 bases from V and 2 bases from J, with 8 bases in between. Looked up from germline, CDR1 is SGHRS and CDR2 is YFSETQ. This CDR3 is 12 amino acids long.

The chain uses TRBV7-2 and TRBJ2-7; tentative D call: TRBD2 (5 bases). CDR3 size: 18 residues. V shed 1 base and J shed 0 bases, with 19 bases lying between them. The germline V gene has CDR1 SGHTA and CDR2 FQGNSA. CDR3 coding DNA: TGTGCCAGCAGCTTAGGTGATGAGGGCCGCCGCCGCTCCTACGAGCAGTACTTC. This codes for CASSLGDEGRRRSYEQYF.

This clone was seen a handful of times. This CDR3 is CASSATGSGNTGELFF. The CDR3, as DNA: TGTGCCAGCAGTGCGACAGGGTCAGGGAACACCGGGGAGCTGTTTTTT. The chain has TRBV2 and TRBJ2-2, with TRBD1 matching over 7 bases. J was trimmed by 1 base and V by 4 bases; bases with no gene match: 6. Germline-derived CDR1 and CDR2 are SNHLY and FYNNEI. This CDR3 is 16 amino acids long.

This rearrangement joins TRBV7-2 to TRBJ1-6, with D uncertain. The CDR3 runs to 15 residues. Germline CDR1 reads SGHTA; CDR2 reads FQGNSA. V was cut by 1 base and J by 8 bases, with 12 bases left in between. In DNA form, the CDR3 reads TGTGCCAGCAGCTTAGATATGGGTACAGATTCACCCCTCCACTTT. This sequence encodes CASSLDMGTDSPLHF.

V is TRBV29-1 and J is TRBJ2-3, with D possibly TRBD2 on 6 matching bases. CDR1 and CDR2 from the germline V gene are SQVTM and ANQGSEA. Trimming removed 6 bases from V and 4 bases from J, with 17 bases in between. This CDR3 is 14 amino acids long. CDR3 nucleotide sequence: TGCAGCGTCGCGGGCTCCTCGGGAGCAGATACGCAGTATTTT. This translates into CSVAGSSGADTQYF.

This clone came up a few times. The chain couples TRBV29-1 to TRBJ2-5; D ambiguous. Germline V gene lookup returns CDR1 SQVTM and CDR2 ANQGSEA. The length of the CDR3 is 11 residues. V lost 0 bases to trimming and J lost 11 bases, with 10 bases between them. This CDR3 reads CSVEDLSLQYF. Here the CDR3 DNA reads TGCAGCGTTGAAGACCTGTCTTTGCAGTACTTC. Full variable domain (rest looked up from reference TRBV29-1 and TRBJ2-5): SAVISQKPSRDICQRGTSLTIQCQVDSQVTMMFWYRQQPGQSLTLIATANQGSEATYESGFVIDKFPISRPNLTFSTLTVSNMSPEDSSIYLCSVEDLSLQYFGPGTRLLVL.

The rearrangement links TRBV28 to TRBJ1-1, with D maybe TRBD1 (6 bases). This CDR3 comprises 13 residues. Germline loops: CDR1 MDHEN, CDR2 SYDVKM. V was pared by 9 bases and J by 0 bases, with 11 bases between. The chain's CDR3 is CASYNRVNTEAFF. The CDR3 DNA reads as TGTGCCAGTTACAACAGGGTGAACACTGAAGCTTTCTTT.

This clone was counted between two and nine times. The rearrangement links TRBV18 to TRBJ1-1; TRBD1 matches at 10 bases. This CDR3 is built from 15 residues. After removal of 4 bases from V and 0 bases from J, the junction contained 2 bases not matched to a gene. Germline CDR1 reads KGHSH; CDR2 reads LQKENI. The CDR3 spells CASSQGQGMNTEAFF. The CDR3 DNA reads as TGTGCCAGCTCACAGGGACAGGGGATGAACACTGAAGCTTTCTTT.

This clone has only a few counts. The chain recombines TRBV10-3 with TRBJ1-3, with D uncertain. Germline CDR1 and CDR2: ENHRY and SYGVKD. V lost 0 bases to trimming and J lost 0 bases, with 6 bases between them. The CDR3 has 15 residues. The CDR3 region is CAISESLGSGNTIYF. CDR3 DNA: TGTGCCATCAGTGAGTCTCTTGGCTCTGGAAACACCATATATTTT.

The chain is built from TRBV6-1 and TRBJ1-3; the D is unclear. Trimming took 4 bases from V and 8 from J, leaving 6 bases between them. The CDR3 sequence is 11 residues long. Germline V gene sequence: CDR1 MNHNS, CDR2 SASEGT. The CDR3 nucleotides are TGTGCCAGCAGTGCTTGGGACACCATATATTTT. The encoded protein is CASSAWDTIYF.